The clone carrying this TCR beta chain has a handful of counts. The sample originates from a study of blood T cells in healthy people across ages. V was pared by 4 bases and J by 9 bases, with 13 bases between. The CDR3 extends over 12 amino acids. The V gene's germline CDR1 is MDHEN and CDR2 SYDVKM. It was with a sample-barcoded 5' primer and a J-beta primer mix that a second PCR of about 6 to 12 cycles was run. Via MiXCR, TCRdb re-called the 5' RACE reads, giving one row per CDR3 protein. Of roughly 1,000,000 distinct CDR3 sequences listed, approximately 26% are singletons. A further study also used this sample, focusing on T cells of mothers and their children.

V usage is TRBV28 and J usage is TRBJ2-7; TRBD1 might be the D (6 bases). This TCR was recovered from a girl aged 2 to 10 in good health. The specimen was blood. CDR3 nucleotides: TGTGCCAGCAGTTCAGCAGGGGATCCGCAGTACTTC. Amino acids: CASSSAGDPQYF.